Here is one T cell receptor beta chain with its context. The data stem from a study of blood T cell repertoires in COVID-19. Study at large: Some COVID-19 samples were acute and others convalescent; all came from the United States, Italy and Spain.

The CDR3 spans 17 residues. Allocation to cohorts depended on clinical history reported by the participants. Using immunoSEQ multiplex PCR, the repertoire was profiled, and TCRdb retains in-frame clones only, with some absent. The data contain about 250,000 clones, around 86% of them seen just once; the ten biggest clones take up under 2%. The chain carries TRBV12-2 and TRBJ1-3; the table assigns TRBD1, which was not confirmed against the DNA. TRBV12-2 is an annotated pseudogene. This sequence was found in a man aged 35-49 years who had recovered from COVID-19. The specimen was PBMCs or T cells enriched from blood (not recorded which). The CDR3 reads CASRNTGASRSGNTIYF. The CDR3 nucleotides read TGTGCAAGTCGCAATACAGGGGCTTCCCGCTCTGGAAACACCATATATTTT.